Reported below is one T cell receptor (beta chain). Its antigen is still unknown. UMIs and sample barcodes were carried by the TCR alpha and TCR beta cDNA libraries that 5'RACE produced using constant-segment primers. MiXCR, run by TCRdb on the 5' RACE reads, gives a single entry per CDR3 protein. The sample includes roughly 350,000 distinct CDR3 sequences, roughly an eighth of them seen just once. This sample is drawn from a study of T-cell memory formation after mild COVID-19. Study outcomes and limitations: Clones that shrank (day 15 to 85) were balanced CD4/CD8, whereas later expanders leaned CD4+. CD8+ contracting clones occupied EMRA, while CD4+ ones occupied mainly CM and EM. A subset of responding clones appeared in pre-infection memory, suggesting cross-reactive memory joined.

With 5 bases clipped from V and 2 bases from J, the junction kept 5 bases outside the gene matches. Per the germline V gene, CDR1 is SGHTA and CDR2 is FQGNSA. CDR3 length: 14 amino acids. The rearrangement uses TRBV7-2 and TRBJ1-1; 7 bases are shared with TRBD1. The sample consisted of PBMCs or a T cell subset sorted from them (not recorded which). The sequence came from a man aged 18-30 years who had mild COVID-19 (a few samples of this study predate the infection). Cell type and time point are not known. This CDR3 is CASSTGAHNTEAFF. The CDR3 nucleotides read TGTGCCAGCAGCACAGGGGCCCATAACACTGAAGCTTTCTTT.